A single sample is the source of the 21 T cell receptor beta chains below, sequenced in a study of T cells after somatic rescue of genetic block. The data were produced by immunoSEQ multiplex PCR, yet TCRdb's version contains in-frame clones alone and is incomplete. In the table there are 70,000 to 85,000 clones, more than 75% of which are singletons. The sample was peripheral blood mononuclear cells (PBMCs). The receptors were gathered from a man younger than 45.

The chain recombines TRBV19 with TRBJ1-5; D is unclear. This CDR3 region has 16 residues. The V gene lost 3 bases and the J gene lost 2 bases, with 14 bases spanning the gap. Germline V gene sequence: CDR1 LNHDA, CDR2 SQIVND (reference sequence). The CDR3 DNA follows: TGTGCCAGTAGTATGGCGGCACCCGTTGGCAATCAGCCCCAGCATTTT. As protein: CASSMAAPVGNQPQHF.

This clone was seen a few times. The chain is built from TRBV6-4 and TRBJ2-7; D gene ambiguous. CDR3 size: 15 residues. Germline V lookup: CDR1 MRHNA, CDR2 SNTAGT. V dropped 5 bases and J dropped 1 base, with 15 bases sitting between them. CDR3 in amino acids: CASSPTHGGSYEQYF. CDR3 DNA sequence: TGTGCCAGCAGTCCCACTCACGGCGGATCCTACGAGCAGTACTTC.

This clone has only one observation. In DNA form, the CDR3 reads TGTGCCAGCAGTATGGCGGGACAGCTAAACTCAGGAAGGCGACAGCCCCAGCATTTT. Residues: CASSMAGQLNSGRRQPQHF. This chain uses TRBV28 with TRBJ1-5, with TRBD1 matching 7 bases. Trimming cost V 5 bases and J 7 bases; bases outside gene matches: 23. CDR3 size: 19 residues. Germline V gene data show CDR1 as MDHEN and CDR2 as SYDVKM.

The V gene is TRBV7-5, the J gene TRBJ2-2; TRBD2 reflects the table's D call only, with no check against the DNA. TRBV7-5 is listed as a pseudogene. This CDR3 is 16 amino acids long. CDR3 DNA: TGTGCCAGAAGCTTAGCGGGGACTACTAACACCGGGGAGCTGTTTTTT. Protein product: CARSLAGTTNTGELFF.

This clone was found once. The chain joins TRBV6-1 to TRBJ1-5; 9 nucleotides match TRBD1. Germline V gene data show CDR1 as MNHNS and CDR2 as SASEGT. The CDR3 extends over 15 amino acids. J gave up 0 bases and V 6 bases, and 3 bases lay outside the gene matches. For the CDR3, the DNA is TGTGCCAGCAGGAGGGACAGGGCTAGCAATCAGCCCCAGCATTTT. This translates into CASRRDRASNQPQHF.

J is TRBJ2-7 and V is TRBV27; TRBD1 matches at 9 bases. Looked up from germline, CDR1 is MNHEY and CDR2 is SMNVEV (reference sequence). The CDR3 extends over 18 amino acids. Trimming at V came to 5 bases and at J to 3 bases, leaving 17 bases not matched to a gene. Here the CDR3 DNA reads TGTGCCAGCAGTCCCACGCCCGGGACAGGGATCAAAATCTACGAGCAGTACTTC. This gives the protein CASSPTPGTGIKIYEQYF.

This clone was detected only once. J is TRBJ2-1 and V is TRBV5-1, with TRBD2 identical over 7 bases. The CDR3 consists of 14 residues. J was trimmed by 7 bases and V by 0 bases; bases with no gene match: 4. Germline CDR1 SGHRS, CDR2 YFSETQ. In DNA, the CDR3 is TGCGCCAGCAGCTTGGGGCGGGAGATTAATGAGCAGTTCTTC. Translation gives CASSLGREINEQFF.

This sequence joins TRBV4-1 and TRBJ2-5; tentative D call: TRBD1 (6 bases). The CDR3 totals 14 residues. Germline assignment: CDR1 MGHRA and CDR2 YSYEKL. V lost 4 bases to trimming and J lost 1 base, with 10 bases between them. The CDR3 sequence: CASSRTGTQETQYF. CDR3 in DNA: TGCGCCAGCAGCCGAACAGGGACCCAAGAGACCCAGTACTTC.

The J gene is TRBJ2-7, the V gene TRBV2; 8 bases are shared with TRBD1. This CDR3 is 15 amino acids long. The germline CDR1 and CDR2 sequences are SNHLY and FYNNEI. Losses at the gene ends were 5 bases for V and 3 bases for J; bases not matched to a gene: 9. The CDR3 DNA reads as TGTGCCAGCAGTATACCAGGGGGCAGAGGCTACGAGCAGTACTTC. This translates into CASSIPGGRGYEQYF.

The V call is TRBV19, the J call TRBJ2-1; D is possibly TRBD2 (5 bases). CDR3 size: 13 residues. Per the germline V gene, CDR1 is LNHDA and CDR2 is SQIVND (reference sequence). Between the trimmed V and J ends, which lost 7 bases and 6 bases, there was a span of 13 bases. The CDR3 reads CASKWLGSNEQFF. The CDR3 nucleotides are TGTGCCAGTAAATGGCTAGGGAGCAATGAGCAGTTCTTC.

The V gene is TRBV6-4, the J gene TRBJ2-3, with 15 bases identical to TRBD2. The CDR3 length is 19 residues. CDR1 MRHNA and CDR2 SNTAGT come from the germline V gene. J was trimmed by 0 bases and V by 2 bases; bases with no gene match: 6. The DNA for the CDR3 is TGTGCCAGCAGTGACCCTGGACTAGCGGGAGGGCCCAGCACAGATACGCAGTATTTT. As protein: CASSDPGLAGGPSTDTQYF.

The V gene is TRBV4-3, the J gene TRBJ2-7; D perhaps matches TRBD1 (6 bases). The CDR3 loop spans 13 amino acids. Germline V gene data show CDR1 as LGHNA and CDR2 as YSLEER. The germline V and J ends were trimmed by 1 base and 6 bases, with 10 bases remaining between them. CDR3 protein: CASSQARGGEQYF. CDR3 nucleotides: TGCGCCAGCAGCCAAGCCAGGGGCGGCGAGCAGTACTTC.

Here the CDR3 reads CASSPGTGNNEQFF. Here the CDR3 DNA reads TGCGCCAGCAGCCCCGGGACAGGGAACAATGAGCAGTTCTTC. The V gene is TRBV5-1, the J gene TRBJ2-1, with 9 bases aligning to TRBD1. J lost 5 bases, V lost 4 bases, and 4 bases had no gene match. Germline V gene lookup returns CDR1 SGHRS and CDR2 YFSETQ. The CDR3 runs to 14 residues.

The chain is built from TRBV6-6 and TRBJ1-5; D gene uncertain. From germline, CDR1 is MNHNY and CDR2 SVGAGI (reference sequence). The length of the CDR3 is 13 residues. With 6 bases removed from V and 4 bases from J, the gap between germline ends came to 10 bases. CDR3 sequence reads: CASSPQRNQPQHF. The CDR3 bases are TGTGCCAGCAGCCCACAGCGGAATCAGCCCCAGCATTTT.

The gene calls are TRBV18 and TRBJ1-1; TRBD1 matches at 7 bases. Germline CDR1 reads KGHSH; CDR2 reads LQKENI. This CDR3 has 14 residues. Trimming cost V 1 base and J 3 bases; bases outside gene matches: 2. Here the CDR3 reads CASSPQGADTEAFF. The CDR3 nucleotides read TGTGCCAGCTCACCACAGGGGGCCGACACTGAAGCTTTCTTT.

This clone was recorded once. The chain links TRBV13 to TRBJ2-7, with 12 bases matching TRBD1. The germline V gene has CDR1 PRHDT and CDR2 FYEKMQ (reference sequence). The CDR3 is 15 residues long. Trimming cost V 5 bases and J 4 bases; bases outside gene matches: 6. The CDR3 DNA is TGTGCCAGCAGCCCGGGGACAGGGGGCGGATACGAGCAGTACTTC. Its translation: CASSPGTGGGYEQYF.

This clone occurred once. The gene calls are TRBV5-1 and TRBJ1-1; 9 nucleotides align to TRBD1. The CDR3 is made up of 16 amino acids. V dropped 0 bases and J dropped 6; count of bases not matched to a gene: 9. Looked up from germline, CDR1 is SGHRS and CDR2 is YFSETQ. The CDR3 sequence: CASSLEVDRGGPEAFF. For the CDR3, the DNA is TGCGCCAGCAGCTTGGAGGTGGACAGGGGAGGACCTGAAGCTTTCTTT.

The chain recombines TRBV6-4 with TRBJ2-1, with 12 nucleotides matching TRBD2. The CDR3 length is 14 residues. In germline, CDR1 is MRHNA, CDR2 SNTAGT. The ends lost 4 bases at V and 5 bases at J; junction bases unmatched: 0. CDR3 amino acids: CASSGLAGDNEQFF. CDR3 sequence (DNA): TGTGCCAGCAGTGGACTAGCGGGAGACAATGAGCAGTTCTTC.

This chain's CDR3 is CASEQGALDQPQHF. The CDR3 DNA sequence: TGTGCCAGTGAACAGGGGGCGCTGGATCAGCCCCAGCATTTT. The V gene is TRBV19, the J gene TRBJ1-5; TRBD1 matches 9 bases. CDR1 is LNHDA, CDR2 SQIVND, per germline (reference sequence). The CDR3 has 14 residues. The V segment lost 8 bases and the J segment 5 bases; nucleotides outside the gene matches: 7.

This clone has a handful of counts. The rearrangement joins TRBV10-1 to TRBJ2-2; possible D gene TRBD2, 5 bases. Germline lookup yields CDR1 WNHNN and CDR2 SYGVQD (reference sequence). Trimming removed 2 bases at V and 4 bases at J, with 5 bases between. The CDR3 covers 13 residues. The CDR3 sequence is CASSEGGTGELFF. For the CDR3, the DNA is TGCGCCAGCAGTGAGGGAGGCACCGGGGAGCTGTTTTTT.

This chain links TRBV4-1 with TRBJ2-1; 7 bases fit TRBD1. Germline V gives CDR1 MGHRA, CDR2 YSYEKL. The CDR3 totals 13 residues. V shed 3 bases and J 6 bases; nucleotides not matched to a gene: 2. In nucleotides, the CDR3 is TGCGCCAGCAGCCATCGACAGGGCAATGAGCAGTTCTTC. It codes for CASSHRQGNEQFF.